This T cell receptor beta chain stems from a study of PD-1 blockade in mismatch repair-deficient tumors. Mismatch repair deficiency was confirmed in all patients, by PCR or immunohistochemistry. The assay was immunoSEQ multiplex PCR, and TCRdb's table has in-frame clones only and misses some. The data show 45,000 to 55,000 clones, over 75% seen once. The germline CDR1 and CDR2 sequences are SEHNR and FQNEAQ (reference sequence). This CDR3 region has 18 residues. V gave up 2 bases and J gave up 3 bases; unmatched junction bases: 9. Sample: peripheral blood, taken around 19 weeks after starting pembrolizumab. The receptor was derived from an adult with mismatch repair-deficient cancer. The V and J genes are TRBV7-9 and TRBJ2-6, with 8 bases fitting TRBD1. This CDR3 is CASSLRLAGGGGANVLTF. CDR3 sequence (DNA): TGTGCCAGCAGCTTACGTCTGGCAGGGGGCGGTGGGGCCAACGTCCTGACTTTC.